This TCR beta chain was found in a study of T cell changes during pregnancy in multiple sclerosis (dated 2019 in TCRdb). Background on the whole study: The study examined how the T cell repertoire changed over the course of pregnancy in women with multiple sclerosis.

Receptor libraries were prepared by the immunoSEQ multiplex PCR assay. TCRdb mirrors the immuneACCESS table, restricted to in-frame sequences. Some clones are absent from its copies; in checked studies, under half trace to an unresolved V gene, and the reason for the others is unknown. The sample has over 35,000 clones on record, nearly 90% of them singletons. The ten largest clones take up around 1% of the sample. About this clone: The antigen it recognizes is unknown. Within one base of it there is no much larger clone, and no base qualities were kept.

The CDR3 holds 14 amino acids from the cysteine to the phenylalanine. Solely the CDR3 DNA is kept, with 42 bases framed from the first base. V loses 7 bases of germline sequence and J loses 0 bases, and the interval between the two ends is 10 bases. From a lookup of the germline V gene, CDR1 and CDR2 are LGHNT and FRNRAP. The rearrangement joined TRBV12-5 to TRBJ1-3; no confident D gene assignment can be made. This sequence originates from a female donor with multiple sclerosis, enrolled in a pregnancy study. The sample consisted of CD4+ T cells from peripheral blood mononuclear cells, taken after pregnancy. The bases are TGTGCTAGTGACAACAGCTTCTCTGGAAACACCATATATTTT. It encodes CASDNSFSGNTIYF.